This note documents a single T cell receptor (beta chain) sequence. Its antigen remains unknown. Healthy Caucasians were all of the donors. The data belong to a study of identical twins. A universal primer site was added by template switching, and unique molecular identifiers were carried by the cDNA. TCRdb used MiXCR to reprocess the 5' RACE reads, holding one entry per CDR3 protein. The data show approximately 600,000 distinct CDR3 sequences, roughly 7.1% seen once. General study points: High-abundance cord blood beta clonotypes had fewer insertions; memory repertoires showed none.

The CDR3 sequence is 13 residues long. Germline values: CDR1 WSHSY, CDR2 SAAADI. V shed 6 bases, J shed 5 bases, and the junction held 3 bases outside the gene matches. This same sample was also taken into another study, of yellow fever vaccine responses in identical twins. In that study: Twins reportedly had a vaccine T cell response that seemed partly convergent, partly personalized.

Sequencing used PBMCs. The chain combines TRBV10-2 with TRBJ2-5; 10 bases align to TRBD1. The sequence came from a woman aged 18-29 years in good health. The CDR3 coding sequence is TGCGCCAGCAGGACAGGGGGCAGGGAGACCCAGTACTTC. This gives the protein CASRTGGRETQYF.